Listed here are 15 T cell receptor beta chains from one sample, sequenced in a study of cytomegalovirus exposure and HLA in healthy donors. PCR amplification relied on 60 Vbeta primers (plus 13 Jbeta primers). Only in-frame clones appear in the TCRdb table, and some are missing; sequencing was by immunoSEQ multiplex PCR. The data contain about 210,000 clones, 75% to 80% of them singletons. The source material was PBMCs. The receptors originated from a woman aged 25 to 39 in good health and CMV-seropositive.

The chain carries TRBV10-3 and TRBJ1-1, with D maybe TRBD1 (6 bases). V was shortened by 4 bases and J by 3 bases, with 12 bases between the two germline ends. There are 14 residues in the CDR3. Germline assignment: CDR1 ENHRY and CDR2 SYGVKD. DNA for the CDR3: TGTGCCATCAGTGTCCGTCCAGGGGACACTGAAGCTTTCTTT. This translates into CAISVRPGDTEAFF.

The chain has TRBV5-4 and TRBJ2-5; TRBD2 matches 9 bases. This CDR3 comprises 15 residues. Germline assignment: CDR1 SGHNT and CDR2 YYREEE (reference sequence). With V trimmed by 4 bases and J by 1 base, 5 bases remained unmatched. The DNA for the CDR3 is TGTGCCAGCAGCCGAGGAGCGGGGGGCCAAGAGACCCAGTACTTC. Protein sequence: CASSRGAGGQETQYF. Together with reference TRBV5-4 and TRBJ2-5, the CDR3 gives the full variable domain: ETGVTQSPTHLIKTRGQQVTLRCSSQSGHNTVSWYQQALGQGPQFIFQYYREEENGRGNFPPRFSGLQFPNYSSELNVNALELDDSALYLCASSRGAGGQETQYFGPGTRLLVL.

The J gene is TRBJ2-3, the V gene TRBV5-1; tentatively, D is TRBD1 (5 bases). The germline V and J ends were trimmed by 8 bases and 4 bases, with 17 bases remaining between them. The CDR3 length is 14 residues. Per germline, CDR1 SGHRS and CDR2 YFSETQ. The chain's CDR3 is CASSTKGPPDTQYF. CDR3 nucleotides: TGCGCCAGTTCAACTAAGGGGCCGCCAGATACGCAGTATTTT. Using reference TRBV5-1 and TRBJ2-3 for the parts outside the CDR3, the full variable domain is KAGVTQTPRYLIKTRGQQVTLSCSPISGHRSVSWYQQTPGQGLQFLFEYFSETQRNKGNFPGRFSGRQFSNSRSEMNVSTLELGDSALYLCASSTKGPPDTQYFGPGTRLTVL.

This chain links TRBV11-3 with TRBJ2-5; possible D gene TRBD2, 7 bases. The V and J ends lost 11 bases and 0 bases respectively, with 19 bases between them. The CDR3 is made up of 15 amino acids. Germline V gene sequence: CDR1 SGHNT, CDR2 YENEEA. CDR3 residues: CACRRGAPYQETQYF. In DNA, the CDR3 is TGTGCCTGCCGACGGGGGGCTCCGTACCAAGAGACCCAGTACTTC.

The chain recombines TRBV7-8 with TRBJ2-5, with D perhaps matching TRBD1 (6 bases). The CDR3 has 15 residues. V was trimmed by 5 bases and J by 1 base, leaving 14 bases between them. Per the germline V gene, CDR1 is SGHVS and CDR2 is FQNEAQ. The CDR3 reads CASSRVKDSQETQYF. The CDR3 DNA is TGTGCCAGCAGCCGGGTGAAGGACAGCCAAGAGACCCAGTACTTC.

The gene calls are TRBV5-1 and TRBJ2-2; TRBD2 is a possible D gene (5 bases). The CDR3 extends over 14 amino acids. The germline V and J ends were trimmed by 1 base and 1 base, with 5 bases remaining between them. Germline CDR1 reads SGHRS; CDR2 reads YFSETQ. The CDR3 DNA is TGCGCCAGCAGCTTGCGGGGGAACACCGGGGAGCTGTTTTTT. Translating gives CASSLRGNTGELFF.

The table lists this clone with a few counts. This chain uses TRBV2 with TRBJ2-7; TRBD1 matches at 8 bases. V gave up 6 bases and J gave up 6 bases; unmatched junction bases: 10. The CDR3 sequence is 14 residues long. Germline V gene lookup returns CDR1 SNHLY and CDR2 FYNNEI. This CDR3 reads CASSTRGQGGEQYF. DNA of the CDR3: TGTGCCAGCAGCACGCGAGGACAGGGTGGCGAGCAGTACTTC. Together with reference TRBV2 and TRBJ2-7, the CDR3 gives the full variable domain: EPEVTQTPSHQVTQMGQEVILRCVPISNHLYFYWYRQILGQKVEFLVSFYNNEISEKSEIFDDQFSVERPDGSNFTLKIRSTKLEDSAMYFCASSTRGQGGEQYFGPGTRLTVT.

The CDR3 loop is CASSQEYGTGRSTEAFF. The CDR3 DNA sequence: TGTGCCAGCAGCCAAGAGTATGGTACAGGGCGTTCCACTGAAGCTTTCTTT. The chain couples TRBV4-2 to TRBJ1-1; maybe TRBD1 (6 bases). Germline assignment: CDR1 LGHNA and CDR2 YNFKEQ. The CDR3 is 17 amino acids. V lost 0 bases to trimming and J lost 4 bases, with 18 bases between them.

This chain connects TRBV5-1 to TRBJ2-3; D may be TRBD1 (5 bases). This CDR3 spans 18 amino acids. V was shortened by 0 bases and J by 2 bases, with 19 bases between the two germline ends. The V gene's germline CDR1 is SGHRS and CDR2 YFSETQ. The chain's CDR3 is CASSLALRGGSHTDTQYF. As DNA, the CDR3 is TGCGCCAGCAGCTTGGCTCTTAGGGGCGGTTCTCACACAGATACGCAGTATTTT.

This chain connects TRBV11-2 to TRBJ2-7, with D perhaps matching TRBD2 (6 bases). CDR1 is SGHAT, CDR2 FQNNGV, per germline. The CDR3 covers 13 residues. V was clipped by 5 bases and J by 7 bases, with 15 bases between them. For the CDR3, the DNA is TGTGCCAGCAGCCCTTTGGGCGGGACGGAGCAGTACTTC. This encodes CASSPLGGTEQYF.

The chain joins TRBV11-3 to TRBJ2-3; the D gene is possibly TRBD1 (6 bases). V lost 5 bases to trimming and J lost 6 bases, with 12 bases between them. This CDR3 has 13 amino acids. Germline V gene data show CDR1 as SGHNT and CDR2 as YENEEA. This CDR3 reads CASSPTGLDTQYF. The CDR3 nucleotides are TGTGCCAGCAGCCCCACAGGGCTCGATACGCAGTATTTT.

CDR3 sequence (DNA): TGTGCCAGCAGCTTGTCCGGGACAGTAGGCTACACCTTC. Translated: CASSLSGTVGYTF. The V gene is TRBV5-4, the J gene TRBJ1-2, with 7 bases that match TRBD1. Germline CDR1 reads SGHNT; CDR2 reads YYREEE (reference sequence). The CDR3 covers 13 residues. V trimming: 1 base; J trimming: 8 bases; junction bases outside the gene matches: 5.

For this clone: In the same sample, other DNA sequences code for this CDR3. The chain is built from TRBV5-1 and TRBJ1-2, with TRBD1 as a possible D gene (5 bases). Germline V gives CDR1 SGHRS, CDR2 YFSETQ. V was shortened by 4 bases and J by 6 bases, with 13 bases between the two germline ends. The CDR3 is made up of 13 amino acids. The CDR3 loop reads CASSLGGADGYTF. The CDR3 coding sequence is TGCGCCAGCAGCCTCGGCGGGGCTGATGGCTACACCTTC.

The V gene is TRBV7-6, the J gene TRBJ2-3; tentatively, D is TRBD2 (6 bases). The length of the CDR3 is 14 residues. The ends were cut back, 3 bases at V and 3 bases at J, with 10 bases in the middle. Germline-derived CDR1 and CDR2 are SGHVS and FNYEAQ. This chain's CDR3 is CASSFSGGTDTQYF. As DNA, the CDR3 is TGTGCCAGCAGCTTTTCCGGGGGAACAGATACGCAGTATTTT.

The CDR3 nucleotides are TGTGCCAGCAGTTACATTCCGCGAACGCAAGAGACCCAGTACTTC. Its protein product is CASSYIPRTQETQYF. The chain employs TRBV6-6 and TRBJ2-5; D is undetermined. Trimming removed 2 bases at V and 2 bases at J, with 12 bases between. In germline, CDR1 is MNHNY, CDR2 SVGAGI (reference sequence). This CDR3 has 15 residues.